A single sample gave rise to the 22 T cell receptor beta chains below, sequenced in a study of regulatory T cells in long-lasting Graves disease. The time point is: newly diagnosed GD, antithyroid drugs for less than 3 months. Generation of the TCR library employed RNA extracted from PBMCs. With iRepertoire HTBI primers and Arm-PCR of CDR3 regions, TCR beta libraries were built. TCRdb passed the multiplex PCR reads through MiXCR, listing each CDR3 protein once. The sample lists around 500,000 distinct CDR3 sequences; about 16% were seen once. These data were also reused for a study on T cells in Graves' hyperthyroidism and ophthalmopathy.

The sample was peripheral blood mononuclear cells (PBMCs), taken at new diagnosis, from a patient treated with antithyroid drugs. These receptors came from a woman aged 35-65 years with Graves disease.

This clonotype was observed a handful of times. The chain recombines TRBV6-2 or TRBV6-3 with TRBJ2-3, with 16 nucleotides matching TRBD2. Germline CDR1 is MNHEY and CDR2 is SVGEGT. This CDR3 spans 18 amino acids. Germline trimming cut 5 bases from V and 0 bases from J; bases unmatched to any gene: 5. CDR3 loop: CASSGGLAGGRSTDTQYF. The CDR3 region has the DNA TGTGCCAGCAGTGGGGGACTAGCGGGGGGGAGGAGCACAGATACGCAGTATTTT.

The V gene is TRBV4-1, the J gene TRBJ2-7; TRBD2 matches at 11 bases. Looked up from germline, CDR1 is MGHRA and CDR2 is YSYEKL. With 1 base clipped from V and 2 bases from J, the junction kept 4 bases outside the gene matches. The CDR3 is 16 amino acids. DNA of the CDR3: TGCGCCAGCAGCCAAGCTGGGACTAGCGGAGCCTACGAGCAGTACTTC. Translating it yields CASSQAGTSGAYEQYF.

This clonotype showed up many times. The V gene is TRBV30, the J gene TRBJ1-1; D perhaps matches TRBD1 (6 bases). Germline V gene lookup returns CDR1 GTSNPN and CDR2 SVGIG (reference sequence). The ends were cut back, 2 bases at V and 4 bases at J, with 14 bases in the middle. The CDR3 has 14 amino acids. This CDR3 reads CAWSPNRVSTEAFF. CDR3 coding DNA: TGTGCCTGGAGTCCAAACAGGGTTAGCACTGAAGCTTTCTTT. The full variable domain, with the rest looked up from reference TRBV30 and TRBJ1-1, is SQTIHQWPATLVQPVGSPLSLECTVEGTSNPNLYWYRQAAGRGLQLLFYSVGIGQISSEVPQNLSASRPQDRQFILSSKKLLLSDSGFYLCAWSPNRVSTEAFFGQGTRLTVV.

There are a few counts of this clonotype. This chain joins TRBV18 and TRBJ2-7, with D possibly being TRBD1 or TRBD2 (5 bases each). In germline, CDR1 is KGHSH, CDR2 LQKENI. The V gene lost 3 bases and the J gene lost 5 bases, with 14 bases spanning the gap. This CDR3 region has 14 residues. CDR3 nucleotides: TGTGCCAGCTCACCCTTAAAGGGGCGGGACGAGCAGTACTTC. Translated, it gives CASSPLKGRDEQYF.

The genes are TRBV10-3 and TRBJ1-1; 11 positions agree with TRBD1. Germline trimming cut 3 bases from V and 5 bases from J; bases unmatched to any gene: 5. The CDR3 has 15 residues. Germline V gives CDR1 ENHRY, CDR2 SYGVKD. CDR3 DNA: TGTGCCATCAGTGACATGGACAGGGGGCGTACTGAAGCTTTCTTT. This sequence encodes CAISDMDRGRTEAFF.

This clonotype occurred many times. This chain connects TRBV30 to TRBJ1-2; D unclear. Germline V gene data show CDR1 as GTSNPN and CDR2 as SVGIG (reference sequence). Trimming shortened V by 4 bases and J by 7 bases, and 25 bases separated the two germline ends. The CDR3 runs to 16 residues. CDR3 nucleotides: TGTGCCTGGAACGAGGCGCCCGGTATAGGGCATCCTGGCTACACCTTC. It is translated as CAWNEAPGIGHPGYTF. Combining the CDR3 with reference TRBV30 and TRBJ1-2 gives the whole variable domain SQTIHQWPATLVQPVGSPLSLECTVEGTSNPNLYWYRQAAGRGLQLLFYSVGIGQISSEVPQNLSASRPQDRQFILSSKKLLLSDSGFYLCAWNEAPGIGHPGYTFGSGTRLTVV.

Comments on this clonotype: This could be a read error, since a much larger clone is one nucleotide away. The rearrangement uses TRBV5-1 and TRBJ2-7, with D possibly matching TRBD2 (6 bases). Germline-derived CDR1 and CDR2 are SGHRS and YFSETQ. This CDR3 has 12 amino acids. Trimming pared 9 bases from V and 5 bases from J, leaving 15 bases between. CDR3 in DNA: TGCGCCAACAGGACTAACTCGGACGAGCAGTACTTC. It yields the protein CANRTNSDEQYF.

With respect to this clonotype: A much larger clone lies a single base off, so this may be a read error. The chain employs TRBV12-3 or TRBV12-4 and TRBJ1-1; D is perhaps TRBD1 (5 bases). V was cut by 6 bases and J by 6 bases, with 14 bases left in between. The CDR3 sequence is 13 residues long. The CDR3 loop is CASSPMGVAEAFF. CDR3 coding DNA: TGTGCCAGCAGCCCCATGGGGGTGGCTGAAGCTTTCTTT.

This clonotype was seen only a few times. The chain uses TRBV20-1 and TRBJ1-5; D gene uncertain. The CDR3 runs to 13 residues. V was shortened by 3 bases and J by 4 bases, with 10 bases between the two germline ends. The germline V gene encodes CDR1 DFQATT and CDR2 SNEGSKA (reference sequence). CDR3 region: CSARVGANQPQHF. As DNA, the CDR3 is TGCAGTGCTAGGGTGGGTGCTAATCAGCCCCAGCATTTT.

This clonotype was counted many times. V is TRBV6-5 and J is TRBJ2-5; 11 positions match TRBD2. Germline assignment: CDR1 MNHEY and CDR2 SVGAGI. V was clipped by 1 base and J by 4 bases; unmatched bases: 2. The CDR3 consists of 15 residues. CDR3 DNA: TGTGCCAGCAGTTACTGGGGGACTAGCGGAGAGACCCAGTACTTC. Its translation is CASSYWGTSGETQYF.

This clonotype was recorded a few times. The chain has TRBV9 and TRBJ1-5; no firm D call. The CDR3 spans 15 residues. From germline, CDR1 is SGDLS and CDR2 YYNGEE. Trimming cost V 0 bases and J 6 bases, with 13 bases left between them. CDR3 amino acids: CASSVAGSWGQPQHF. The CDR3 DNA reads as TGTGCCAGCAGCGTAGCAGGTTCTTGGGGTCAGCCCCAGCATTTT.

This clonotype was counted many times. This rearrangement joins TRBV3-1 to TRBJ2-1; D call uncertain. The germline V gene encodes CDR1 LGHDT and CDR2 YNNKEL (reference sequence). The CDR3 runs 14 residues. V gave up 3 bases and J gave up 4 bases, with 10 bases separating them. CDR3 region: CASSQSVAYNEQFF. CDR3 nucleotides: TGTGCCAGCAGCCAGTCTGTGGCTTACAATGAGCAGTTCTTC.

This clonotype has at least ten counts. The chain combines TRBV4-1 with TRBJ2-3; D possibly corresponds to TRBD1 (5 bases). The germline V gene has CDR1 MGHRA and CDR2 YSYEKL. This CDR3 has 15 amino acids. V lost 0 bases and J 4 bases, leaving 11 bases between the germline ends. In DNA, the CDR3 is TGCGCCAGCAGCCAAGATCAGGGCTTCTCAGATACGCAGTATTTT. Amino acids: CASSQDQGFSDTQYF.

V gene TRBV7-9 combines with J gene TRBJ2-2; 8 nucleotides agree with TRBD2. V gave up 5 bases and J gave up 0 bases; unmatched junction bases: 5. This CDR3 contains 16 residues. The germline CDR1 and CDR2 sequences are SEHNR and FQNEAQ (reference sequence). The CDR3 spells CASSGGLVTNTGELFF. The CDR3 DNA is TGTGCCAGCAGCGGGGGACTAGTTACGAACACCGGGGAGCTGTTTTTT. Based on the CDR3 plus reference TRBV7-9 and TRBJ2-2, the full variable domain is DTGVSQNPRHKITKRGQNVTFRCDPISEHNRLYWYRQTLGQGPEFLTYFQNEAQLEKSRLLSDRFSAERPKGSFSTLEIQRTEQGDSAMYLCASSGGLVTNTGELFFGEGSRLTVL.

This clonotype came up a few times. The junction does not match germline at one end; this may be a read error. CDR3: CASSPQLEDSPLHF. DNA for the CDR3: TGTGCCAGCAGTCCCCAGCTCGAGGATTCGCCCCTCCACTTT. The chain has TRBV2 and TRBJ1-6; D remains ambiguous. From germline, CDR1 is SNHLY and CDR2 FYNNEI. The CDR3 runs to 14 residues.

This clonotype came up a few times. The rearrangement links TRBV11-2 to TRBJ2-7; tentative D call: TRBD2 (6 bases). The CDR3 extends over 14 amino acids. Trimming removed 1 base at V and 9 bases at J, with 16 bases between. The germline V gene encodes CDR1 SGHAT and CDR2 FQNNGV. In nucleotides, the CDR3 is TGTGCCAGCAGCTTAGCGGTTGGCGGGGCCTCGCAGTACTTC. Encoded protein: CASSLAVGGASQYF.

This clonotype was seen ten or more times. The chain uses TRBV5-5 and TRBJ2-2, with a weak D call TRBD2 (6 bases). CDR1 and CDR2 from the germline V gene are SGHKS and YYEKEE (reference sequence). Trimming left V 6 bases short and J 6 bases short, with 18 bases between. This CDR3 comprises 15 residues. The CDR3 region is CASTRDAGTAGELFF. The CDR3 DNA sequence: TGTGCCAGCACCCGGGACGCGGGGACCGCCGGGGAGCTGTTTTTT.

The rearrangement joins TRBV6-1 to TRBJ2-4, with TRBD1 as a possible D gene (5 bases). Germline V lookup: CDR1 MNHNS, CDR2 SASEGT. V dropped 9 bases and J dropped 3 bases, with 21 bases sitting between them. The CDR3 consists of 16 residues. The CDR3 reads CARNWTYIKGKNIQYF. The CDR3 DNA sequence: TGTGCCAGAAACTGGACATACATTAAAGGCAAAAACATTCAGTACTTC.

This clonotype was seen a few times. The chain employs TRBV12-5 and TRBJ1-3; D gene unclear. The germline V gene has CDR1 LGHNT and CDR2 FRNRAP. This CDR3 region has 14 residues. V lost 7 bases and J 1 base, leaving 11 bases between the germline ends. The CDR3 region has the DNA TGTGCTAGTGCCTCTACACTATCTGGAAACACCATATATTTT. As protein: CASASTLSGNTIYF.

This clonotype was recorded many times. The V and J genes are TRBV3-1 and TRBJ1-1; D unclear. This CDR3 has 14 amino acids. Germline CDR1 LGHDT, CDR2 YNNKEL (reference sequence). Trimming shortened V by 1 base and J by 1 base, and 7 bases separated the two germline ends. The CDR3 sequence: CASSQADTNTEAFF. The DNA for the CDR3 is TGTGCCAGCAGCCAAGCCGACACGAACACTGAAGCTTTCTTT.

There are many counts of this clonotype. The chain links TRBV6-1 to TRBJ2-5; 7 bases line up with TRBD2. This CDR3 has 16 amino acids. Germline V gene data show CDR1 as MNHNS and CDR2 as SASEGT. Germline trimming cut 6 bases from V and 3 bases from J; bases unmatched to any gene: 13. The CDR3 region is CASSFGGSGIKETQYF. The CDR3 nucleotides are TGTGCCAGCAGCTTCGGGGGGTCCGGGATAAAAGAGACCCAGTACTTC.

The chain couples TRBV4-1 to TRBJ2-2; D might be TRBD2 (6 bases). The CDR3 consists of 17 residues. Germline V lookup: CDR1 MGHRA, CDR2 YSYEKL. V lost 0 bases to trimming and J lost 5 bases, with 16 bases between them. The CDR3 loop is CASSQDAAGGGTGELFF. CDR3 coding DNA: TGCGCCAGCAGCCAAGACGCGGCAGGTGGGGGGACCGGGGAGCTGTTTTTT.